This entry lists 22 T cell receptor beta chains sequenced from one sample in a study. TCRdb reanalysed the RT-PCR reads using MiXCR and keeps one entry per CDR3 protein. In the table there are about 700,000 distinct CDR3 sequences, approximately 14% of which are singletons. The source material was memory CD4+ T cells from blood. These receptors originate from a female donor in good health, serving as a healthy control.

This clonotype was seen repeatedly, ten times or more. The CDR3 reads CSAPNRDLPDTQYF. The CDR3 DNA follows: TGCAGTGCCCCGAACCGGGACTTACCAGATACGCAGTATTTT. The J gene is TRBJ2-3, the V gene TRBV20-1, with D possibly TRBD2 on 6 matching bases. Germline values: CDR1 DFQATT, CDR2 SNEGSKA (reference sequence). Trimming removed 6 bases at V and 4 bases at J, with 17 bases between. The CDR3 sequence is 14 residues long.

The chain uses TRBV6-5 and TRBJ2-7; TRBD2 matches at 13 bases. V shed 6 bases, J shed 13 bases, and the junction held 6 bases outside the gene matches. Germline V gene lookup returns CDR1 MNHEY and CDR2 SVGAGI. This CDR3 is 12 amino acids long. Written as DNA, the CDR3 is TGTGCCAGCAGCAGGACTAGCGGGAGAGTATACTTC. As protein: CASSRTSGRVYF.

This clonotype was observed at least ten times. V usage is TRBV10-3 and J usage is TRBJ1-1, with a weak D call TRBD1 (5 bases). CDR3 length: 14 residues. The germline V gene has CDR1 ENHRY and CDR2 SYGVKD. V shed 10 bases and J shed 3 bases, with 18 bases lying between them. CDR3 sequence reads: CATSNGGRDTEAFF. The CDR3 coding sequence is TGTGCCACCAGCAACGGGGGTAGGGACACTGAAGCTTTCTTT.

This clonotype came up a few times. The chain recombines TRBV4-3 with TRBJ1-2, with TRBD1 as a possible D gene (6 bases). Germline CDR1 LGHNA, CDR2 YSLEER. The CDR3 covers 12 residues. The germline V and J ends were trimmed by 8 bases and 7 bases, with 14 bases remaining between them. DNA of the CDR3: TGCGCCAGCGGGGGGGGGGGCAGTGGCTACACCTTC. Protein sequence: CASGGGGSGYTF.

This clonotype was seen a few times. The CDR3 DNA reads as TGTGCCAGCAGCTTAGCGGGGGGACAGGGCATCAATGAGCAGTTCTTC. The encoded protein is CASSLAGGQGINEQFF. The V and J genes are TRBV7-6 and TRBJ2-1, with 9 bases that match TRBD1. The CDR3 has 16 residues. Unmatched junction bases numbered 6, after V lost 0 bases and J lost 6 bases. CDR1 and CDR2 from the germline V gene are SGHVS and FNYEAQ.

The CDR3 region is CASSPGAWGNQPQHF. CDR3 bases: TGTGCCAGCAGCCCCGGGGCTTGGGGCAATCAGCCCCAGCATTTT. The chain joins TRBV3-1 to TRBJ1-5; tentatively, D is TRBD1 (5 bases). The CDR3 totals 15 residues. V lost 4 bases and J lost 2, with 12 bases in between. CDR1 is LGHDT, CDR2 YNNKEL, per germline (reference sequence).

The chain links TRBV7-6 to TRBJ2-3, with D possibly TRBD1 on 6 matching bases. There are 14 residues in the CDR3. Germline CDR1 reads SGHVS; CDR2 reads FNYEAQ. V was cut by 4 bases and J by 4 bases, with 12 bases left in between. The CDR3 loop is CASSSGVRADTQYF. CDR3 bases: TGTGCCAGCAGCTCAGGGGTGCGCGCAGATACGCAGTATTTT.

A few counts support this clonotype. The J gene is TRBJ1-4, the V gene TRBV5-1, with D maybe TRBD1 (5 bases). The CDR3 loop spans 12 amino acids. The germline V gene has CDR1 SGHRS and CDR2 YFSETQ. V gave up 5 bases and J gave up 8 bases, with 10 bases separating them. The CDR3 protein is CASRKQEEKLFF. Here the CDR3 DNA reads TGCGCCAGCAGGAAACAGGAGGAAAAACTGTTTTTT. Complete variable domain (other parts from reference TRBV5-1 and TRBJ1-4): KAGVTQTPRYLIKTRGQQVTLSCSPISGHRSVSWYQQTPGQGLQFLFEYFSETQRNKGNFPGRFSGRQFSNSRSEMNVSTLELGDSALYLCASRKQEEKLFFGSGTQLSVL.

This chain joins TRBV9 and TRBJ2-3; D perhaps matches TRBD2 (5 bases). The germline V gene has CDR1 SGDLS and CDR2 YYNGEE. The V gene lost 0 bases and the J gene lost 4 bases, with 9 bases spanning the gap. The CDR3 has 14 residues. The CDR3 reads CASSVVSVADTQYF. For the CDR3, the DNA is TGTGCCAGCAGCGTAGTTAGCGTGGCAGATACGCAGTATTTT.

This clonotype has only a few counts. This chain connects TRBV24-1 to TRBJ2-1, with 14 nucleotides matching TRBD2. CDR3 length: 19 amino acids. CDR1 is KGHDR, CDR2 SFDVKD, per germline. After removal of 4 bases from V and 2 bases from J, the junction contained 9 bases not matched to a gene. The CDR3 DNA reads TGTGCCACCAGTGACTCGGGACTAGCGGGGGTCCTGACCTACAATGAGCAGTTCTTC. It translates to CATSDSGLAGVLTYNEQFF.

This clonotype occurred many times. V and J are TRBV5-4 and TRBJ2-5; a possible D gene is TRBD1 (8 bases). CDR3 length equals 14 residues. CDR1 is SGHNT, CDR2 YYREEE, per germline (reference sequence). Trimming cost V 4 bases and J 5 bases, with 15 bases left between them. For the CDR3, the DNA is TGTGCCAGCAGCATCAACAGGGGGGGGGAGACCCAGTACTTC. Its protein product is CASSINRGGETQYF.

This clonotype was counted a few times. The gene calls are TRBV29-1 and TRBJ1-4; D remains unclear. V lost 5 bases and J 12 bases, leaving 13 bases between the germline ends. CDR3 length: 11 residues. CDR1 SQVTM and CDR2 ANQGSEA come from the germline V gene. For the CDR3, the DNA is TGCAGCGTTTCCCGTGGGTTTGAACTGTTTTTT. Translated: CSVSRGFELFF. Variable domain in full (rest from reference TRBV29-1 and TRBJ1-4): SAVISQKPSRDICQRGTSLTIQCQVDSQVTMMFWYRQQPGQSLTLIATANQGSEATYESGFVIDKFPISRPNLTFSTLTVSNMSPEDSSIYLCSVSRGFELFFGSGTQLSVL.

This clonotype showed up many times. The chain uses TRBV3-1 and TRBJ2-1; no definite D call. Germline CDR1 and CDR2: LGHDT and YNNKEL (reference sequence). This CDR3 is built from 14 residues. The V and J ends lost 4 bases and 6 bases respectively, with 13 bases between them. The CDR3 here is CASSLHGSTNEQFF. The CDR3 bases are TGTGCCAGCAGCCTTCACGGTTCCACCAATGAGCAGTTCTTC.

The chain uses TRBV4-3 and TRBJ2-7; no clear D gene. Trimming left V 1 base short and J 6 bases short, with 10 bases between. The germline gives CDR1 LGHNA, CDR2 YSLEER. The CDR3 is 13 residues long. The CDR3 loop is CASSQVSGLEQYF. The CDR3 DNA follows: TGCGCCAGCAGCCAAGTTTCGGGTCTCGAGCAGTACTTC.

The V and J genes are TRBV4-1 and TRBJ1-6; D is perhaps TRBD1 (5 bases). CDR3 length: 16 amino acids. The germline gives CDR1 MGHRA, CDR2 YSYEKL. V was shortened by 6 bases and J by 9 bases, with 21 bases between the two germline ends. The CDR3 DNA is TGCGCCAGCAGTCTGTTCCCGGGGGATGAAGGTTCACCCCTCCACTTT. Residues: CASSLFPGDEGSPLHF.

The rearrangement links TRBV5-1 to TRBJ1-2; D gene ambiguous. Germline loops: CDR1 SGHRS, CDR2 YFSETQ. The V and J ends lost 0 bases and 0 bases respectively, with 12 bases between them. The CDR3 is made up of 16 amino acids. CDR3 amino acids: CASSLDVSSTNYGYTF. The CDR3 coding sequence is TGCGCCAGCAGCTTGGATGTCAGCTCTACTAACTATGGCTACACCTTC.

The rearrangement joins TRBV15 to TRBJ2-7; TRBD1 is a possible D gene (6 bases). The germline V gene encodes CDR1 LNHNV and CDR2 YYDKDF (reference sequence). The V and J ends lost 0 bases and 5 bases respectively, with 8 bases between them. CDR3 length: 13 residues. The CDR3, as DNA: TGTGCCACCAGCAGAGAACAGGGACACGAGCAGTACTTC. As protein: CATSREQGHEQYF.

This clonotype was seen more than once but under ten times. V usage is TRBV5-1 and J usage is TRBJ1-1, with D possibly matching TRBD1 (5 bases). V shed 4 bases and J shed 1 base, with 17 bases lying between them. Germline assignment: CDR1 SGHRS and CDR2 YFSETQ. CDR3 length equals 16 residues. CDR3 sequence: CASSPGGWGGNTEAFF. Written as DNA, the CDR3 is TGCGCCAGCAGCCCCGGGGGGTGGGGCGGGAACACTGAAGCTTTCTTT.

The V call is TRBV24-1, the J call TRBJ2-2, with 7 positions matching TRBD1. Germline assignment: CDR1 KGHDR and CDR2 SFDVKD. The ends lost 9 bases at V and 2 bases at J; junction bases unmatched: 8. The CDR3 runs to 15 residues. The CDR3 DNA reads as TGTGCCACCTCATCCGGGACAGTCAACACCGGGGAGCTGTTTTTT. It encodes CATSSGTVNTGELFF.

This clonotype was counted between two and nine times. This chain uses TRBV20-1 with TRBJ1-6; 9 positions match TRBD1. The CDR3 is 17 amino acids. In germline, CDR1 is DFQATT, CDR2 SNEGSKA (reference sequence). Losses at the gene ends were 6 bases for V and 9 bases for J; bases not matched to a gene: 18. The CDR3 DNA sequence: TGCAGTGCAGATCGATCCACAGGGGGCAGCGGAGGTTCACCCCTCCACTTT. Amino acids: CSADRSTGGSGGSPLHF.

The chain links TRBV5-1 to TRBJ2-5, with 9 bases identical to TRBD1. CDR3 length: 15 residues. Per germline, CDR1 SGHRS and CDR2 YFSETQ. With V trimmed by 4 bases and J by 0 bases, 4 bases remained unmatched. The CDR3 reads CASSPTGGHQETQYF. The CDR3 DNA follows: TGCGCCAGCAGCCCTACAGGGGGCCACCAAGAGACCCAGTACTTC.

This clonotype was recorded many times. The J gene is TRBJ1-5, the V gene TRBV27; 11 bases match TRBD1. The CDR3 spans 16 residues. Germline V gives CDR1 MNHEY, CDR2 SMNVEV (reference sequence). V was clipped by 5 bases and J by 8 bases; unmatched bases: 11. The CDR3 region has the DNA TGTGCCAGCAGTATGACCGGGACAGGGGGAGCAGAGCCCCAGCATTTT. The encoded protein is CASSMTGTGGAEPQHF.